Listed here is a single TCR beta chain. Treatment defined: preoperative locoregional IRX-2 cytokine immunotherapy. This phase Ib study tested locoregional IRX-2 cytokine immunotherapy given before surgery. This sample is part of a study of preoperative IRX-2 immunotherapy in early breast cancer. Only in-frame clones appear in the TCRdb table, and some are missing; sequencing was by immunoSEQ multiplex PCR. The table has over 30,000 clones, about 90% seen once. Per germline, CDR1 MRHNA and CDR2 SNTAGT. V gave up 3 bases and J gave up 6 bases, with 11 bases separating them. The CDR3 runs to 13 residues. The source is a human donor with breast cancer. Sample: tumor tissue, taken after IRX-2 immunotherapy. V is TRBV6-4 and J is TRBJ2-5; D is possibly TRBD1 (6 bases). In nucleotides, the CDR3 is TGTGCCAGCAGTGAACAGGGTGGTCAGACCCAGTACTTC. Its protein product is CASSEQGGQTQYF.